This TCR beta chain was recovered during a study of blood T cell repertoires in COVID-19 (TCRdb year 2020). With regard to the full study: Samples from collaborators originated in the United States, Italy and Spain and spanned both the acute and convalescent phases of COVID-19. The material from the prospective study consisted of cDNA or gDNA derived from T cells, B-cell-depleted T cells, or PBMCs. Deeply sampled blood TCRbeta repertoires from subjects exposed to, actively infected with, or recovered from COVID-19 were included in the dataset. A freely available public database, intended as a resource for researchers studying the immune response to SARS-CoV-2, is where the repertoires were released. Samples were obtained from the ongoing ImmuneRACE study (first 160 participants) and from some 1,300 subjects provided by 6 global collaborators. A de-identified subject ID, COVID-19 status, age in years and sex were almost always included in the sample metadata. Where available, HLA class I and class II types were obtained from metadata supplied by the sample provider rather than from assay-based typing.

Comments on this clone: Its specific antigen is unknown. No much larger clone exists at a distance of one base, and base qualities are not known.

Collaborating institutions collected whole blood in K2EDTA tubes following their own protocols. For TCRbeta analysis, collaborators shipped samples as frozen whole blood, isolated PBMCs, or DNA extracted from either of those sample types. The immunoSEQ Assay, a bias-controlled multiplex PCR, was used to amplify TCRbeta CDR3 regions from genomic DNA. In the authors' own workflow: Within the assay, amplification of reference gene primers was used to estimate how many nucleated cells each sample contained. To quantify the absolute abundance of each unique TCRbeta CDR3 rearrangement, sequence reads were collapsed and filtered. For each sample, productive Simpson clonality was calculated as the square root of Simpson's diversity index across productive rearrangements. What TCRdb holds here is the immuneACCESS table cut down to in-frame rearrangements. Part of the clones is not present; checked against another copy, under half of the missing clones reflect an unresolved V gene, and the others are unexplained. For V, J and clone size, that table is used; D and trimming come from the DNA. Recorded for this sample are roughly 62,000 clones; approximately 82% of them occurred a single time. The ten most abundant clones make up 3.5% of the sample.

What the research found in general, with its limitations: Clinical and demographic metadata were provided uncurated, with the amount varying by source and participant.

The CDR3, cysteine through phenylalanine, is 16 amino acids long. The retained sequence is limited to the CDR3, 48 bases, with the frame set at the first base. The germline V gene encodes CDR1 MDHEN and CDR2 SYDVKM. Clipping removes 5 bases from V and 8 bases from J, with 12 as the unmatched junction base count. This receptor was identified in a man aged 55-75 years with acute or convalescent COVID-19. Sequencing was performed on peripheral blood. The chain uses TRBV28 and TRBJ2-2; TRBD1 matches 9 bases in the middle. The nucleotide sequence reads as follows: TGTGCCAGCAGTCGGCGGCCGGGACAGGGAAGTGGGGAGCTGTTTTTT. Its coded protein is CASSRRPGQGSGELFF.